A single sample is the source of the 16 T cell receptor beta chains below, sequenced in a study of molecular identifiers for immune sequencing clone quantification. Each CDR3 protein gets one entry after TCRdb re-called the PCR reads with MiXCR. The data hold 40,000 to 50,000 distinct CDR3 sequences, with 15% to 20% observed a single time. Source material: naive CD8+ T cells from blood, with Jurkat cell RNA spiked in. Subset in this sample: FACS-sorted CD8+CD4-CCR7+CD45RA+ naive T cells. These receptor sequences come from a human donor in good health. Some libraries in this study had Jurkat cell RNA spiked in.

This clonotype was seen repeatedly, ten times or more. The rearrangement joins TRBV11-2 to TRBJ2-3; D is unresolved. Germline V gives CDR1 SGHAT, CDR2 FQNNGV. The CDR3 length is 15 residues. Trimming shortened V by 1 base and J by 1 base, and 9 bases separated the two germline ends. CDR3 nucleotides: TGTGCCAGCAGCTTAGCTGTAGTTGGCACAGATACGCAGTATTTT. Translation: CASSLAVVGTDTQYF.

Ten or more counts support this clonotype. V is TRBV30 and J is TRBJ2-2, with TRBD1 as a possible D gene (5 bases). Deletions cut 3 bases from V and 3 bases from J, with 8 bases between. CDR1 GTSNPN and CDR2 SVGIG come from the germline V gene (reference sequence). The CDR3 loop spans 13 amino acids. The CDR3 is CAWSRVDTGELFF. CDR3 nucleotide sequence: TGTGCCTGGAGCAGGGTCGACACCGGGGAGCTGTTTTTT.

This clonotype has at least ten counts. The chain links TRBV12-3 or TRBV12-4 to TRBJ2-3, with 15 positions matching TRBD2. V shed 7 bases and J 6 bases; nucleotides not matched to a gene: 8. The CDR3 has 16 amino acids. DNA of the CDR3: TGTGCCAGCACCCGGGGGACTAGCGGGAGGAAGGATACGCAGTATTTT. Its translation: CASTRGTSGRKDTQYF.

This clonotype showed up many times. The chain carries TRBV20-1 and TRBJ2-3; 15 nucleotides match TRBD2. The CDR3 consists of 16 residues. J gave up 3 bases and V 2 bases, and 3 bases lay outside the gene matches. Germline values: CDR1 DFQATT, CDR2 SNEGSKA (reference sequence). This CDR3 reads CSARPGTSGRTDTQYF. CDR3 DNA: TGCAGTGCTAGACCCGGGACTAGCGGGAGGACAGATACGCAGTATTTT.

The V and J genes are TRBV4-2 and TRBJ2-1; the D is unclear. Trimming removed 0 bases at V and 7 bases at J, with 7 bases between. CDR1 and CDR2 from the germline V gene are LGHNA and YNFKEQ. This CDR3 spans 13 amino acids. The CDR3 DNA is TGTGCCAGCAGCCAAGATAACGGTAATGAGCAGTTCTTC. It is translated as CASSQDNGNEQFF.

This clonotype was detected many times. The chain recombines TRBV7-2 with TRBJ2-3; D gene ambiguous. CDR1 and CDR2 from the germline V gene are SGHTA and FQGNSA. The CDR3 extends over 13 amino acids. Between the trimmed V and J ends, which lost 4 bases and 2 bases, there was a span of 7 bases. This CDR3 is CASSSATTDTQYF. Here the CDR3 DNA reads TGTGCCAGCAGCTCCGCTACCACAGATACGCAGTATTTT.

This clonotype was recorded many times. Here the CDR3 DNA reads TGTGCCAGTACCCCCGAGGGAGTCACTGAAGCTTTCTTT. It encodes CASTPEGVTEAFF. V usage is TRBV19 and J usage is TRBJ1-1; D ambiguous. Germline-derived CDR1 and CDR2 are LNHDA and SQIVND (reference sequence). There are 13 residues in the CDR3. V was clipped by 7 bases and J by 4 bases, with 13 bases between them.

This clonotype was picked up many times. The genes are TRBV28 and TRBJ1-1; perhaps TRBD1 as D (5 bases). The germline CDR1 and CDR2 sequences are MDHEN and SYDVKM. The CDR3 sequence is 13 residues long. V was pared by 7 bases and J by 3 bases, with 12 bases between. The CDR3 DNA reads TGTGCCAGCATTTGGGGGTCCGACACTGAAGCTTTCTTT. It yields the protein CASIWGSDTEAFF.

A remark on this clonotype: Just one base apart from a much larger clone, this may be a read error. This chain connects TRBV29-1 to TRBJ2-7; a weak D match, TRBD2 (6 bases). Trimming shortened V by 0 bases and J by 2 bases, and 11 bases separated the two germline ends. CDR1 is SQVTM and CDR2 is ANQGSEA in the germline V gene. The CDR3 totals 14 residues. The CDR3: CSVEDRDCPYEQYF. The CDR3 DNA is TGCAGCGTTGAAGACAGGGACTGTCCCTACGAGCAGTACTTC.

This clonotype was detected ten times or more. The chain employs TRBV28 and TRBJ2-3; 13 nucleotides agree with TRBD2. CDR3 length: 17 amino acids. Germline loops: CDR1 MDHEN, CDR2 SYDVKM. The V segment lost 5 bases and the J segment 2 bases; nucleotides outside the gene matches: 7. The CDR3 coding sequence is TGTGCCAGCAGTCCAACCGGGACTAGCGGGGCCACAGATACGCAGTATTTT. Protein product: CASSPTGTSGATDTQYF.

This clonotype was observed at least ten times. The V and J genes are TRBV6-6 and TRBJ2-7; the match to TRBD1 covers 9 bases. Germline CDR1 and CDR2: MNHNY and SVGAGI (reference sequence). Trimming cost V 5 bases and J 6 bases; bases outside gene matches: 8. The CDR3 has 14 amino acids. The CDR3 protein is CASSVGQGMREQYF. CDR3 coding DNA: TGTGCCAGCAGTGTCGGACAGGGGATGCGCGAGCAGTACTTC.

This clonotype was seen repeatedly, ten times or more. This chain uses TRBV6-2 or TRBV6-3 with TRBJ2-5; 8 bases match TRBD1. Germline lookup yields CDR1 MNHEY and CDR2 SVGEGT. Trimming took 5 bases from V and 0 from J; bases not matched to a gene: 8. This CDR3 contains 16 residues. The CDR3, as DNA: TGTGCCAGCAGTCCGTTAACAGGGGGAAACCAAGAGACCCAGTACTTC. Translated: CASSPLTGGNQETQYF.

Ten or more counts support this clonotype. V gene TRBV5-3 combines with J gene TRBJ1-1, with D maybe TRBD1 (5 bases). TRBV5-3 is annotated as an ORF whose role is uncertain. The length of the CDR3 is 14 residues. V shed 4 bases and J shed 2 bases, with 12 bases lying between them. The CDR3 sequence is CARSPGTVNTEAFF. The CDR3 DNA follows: TGTGCCAGAAGCCCCGGGACCGTTAACACTGAAGCTTTCTTT.

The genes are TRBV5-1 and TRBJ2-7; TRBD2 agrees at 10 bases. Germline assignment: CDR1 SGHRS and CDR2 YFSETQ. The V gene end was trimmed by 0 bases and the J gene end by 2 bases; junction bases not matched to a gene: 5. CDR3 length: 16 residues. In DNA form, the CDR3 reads TGCGCCAGCAGCTTGGACGCTAGCGGGAGCCCCTACGAGCAGTACTTC. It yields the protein CASSLDASGSPYEQYF.

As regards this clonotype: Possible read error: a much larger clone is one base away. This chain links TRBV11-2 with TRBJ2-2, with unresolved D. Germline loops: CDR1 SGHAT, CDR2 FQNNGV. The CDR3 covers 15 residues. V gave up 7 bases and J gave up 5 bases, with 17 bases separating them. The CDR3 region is CASTPLPVGTGELFF. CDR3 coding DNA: TGTGCCAGCACCCCGCTACCAGTGGGTACCGGGGAGCTGTTTTTT.

The chain's CDR3 is CASSLPPSGANVLTF. CDR3 nucleotides: TGTGCCAGCAGCTTACCTCCCTCTGGGGCCAACGTCCTGACTTTC. The V call is TRBV7-6, the J call TRBJ2-6; D is undetermined. The germline gives CDR1 SGHVS, CDR2 FNYEAQ. The CDR3 has 15 amino acids. Trimming pared 2 bases from V and 0 bases from J, leaving 5 bases between.